This TCR beta chain was sequenced in a study of cytomegalovirus exposure and HLA in healthy donors. Study in general: The early release's HLA-typed donors yielded some 85 million unique TCRs.

Of note for this clone: Antigen: not known. At one end the junction does not follow the germline gene, possibly because of a read error.

Germline CDR1 SGDLS, CDR2 YYNGEE. The CDR3 extends over 13 amino acids. The PCR made use of 60 Vbeta and 13 Jbeta primers. Clones were sequenced by immunoSEQ multiplex PCR, and TCRdb holds only the in-frame ones, with some missing. The table records hundreds of thousands of clones, approximately 83% of them present only once. General study points: Other equally common chains were less clonally expanded than HLA-associated TCR beta chains, a later analysis showed. TRBV6-2, TRBV6-3 and some other V segments were unresolvable in 87-base-pair reads. What was likely a sequencing artifact was a cluster of highly shared sequence variants.

The genes are TRBV9 and TRBJ1-1; D not resolved. The sequenced sample consisted of PBMCs. The origin of this receptor is a boy younger than 10 in good health and CMV-seronegative. Here the CDR3 DNA reads TGTGTCAGCAGCGTAGACCGAGACACTGAAGCTTTCTTT. This codes for CVSSVDRDTEAFF.